This record covers a single T cell receptor (beta chain). Antigen specificity is unknown. 5'RACE with constant-segment primers built TCRalpha and TCRbeta cDNA libraries with UMIs. MiXCR was run by TCRdb on the 5' RACE reads, yielding one entry per CDR3 protein. This table has 150,000 to 200,000 distinct CDR3 sequences, about 14% appearing once. The CDR3 is made up of 14 amino acids. CDR1 is SGHRS, CDR2 YFSETQ, per germline. The V and J ends lost 5 bases and 4 bases, in that order; junction bases with no gene match: 5. This sample is part of a study of T-cell memory formation after mild COVID-19. Study summary: TCR clusters mostly belonged to single donors. Study results and caveats: Day 15 to 85 contracting clones showed balanced CD4/CD8; later expanders leaned CD4+. Pre-infection memory contained some responding clones, which suggested that cross-reactive memory had joined.

Sequenced sample: PBMCs or a T cell subset sorted from them (not recorded which). The chain has TRBV5-1 and TRBJ2-1; 8 bases align to TRBD2. This sequence originates from an adult woman who had mild COVID-19 (a few samples of this study predate the infection). Cell type and time point are not known. The CDR3 reads CASSLVAGYNEQFF. CDR3 bases: TGCGCCAGCAGTTTAGTAGCGGGGTACAATGAGCAGTTCTTC.